This T cell receptor (beta chain) was identified in a study of blood T cell repertoires in COVID-19. Background on the study: Acute-phase and convalescent COVID-19 samples originated in the United States, Italy and Spain. The analysed material was cDNA or gDNA that came from T cells, B-cell-depleted T cells, or PBMCs.

Repertoires were generated with immunoSEQ multiplex PCR, while TCRdb's copy carries only in-frame clones and drops some. The sample contains about 340,000 clones, under 95% of which appear only once. CDR1 is SQVTM, CDR2 ANQGSEA, per germline. Trimming removed 6 bases at V and 2 bases at J, with 7 bases between. The CDR3 has 11 residues. The TCR sequence derives from a woman in her 30s who had recovered from COVID-19. J is TRBJ1-1 and V is TRBV29-1; D is unclear. The sequenced material came from PBMCs or T cells enriched from blood (not recorded which). The CDR3, as DNA: TGCAGCGTCCCAGGAAACACTGAAGCTTTCTTT. This encodes CSVPGNTEAFF.